The 16 T cell receptor beta chains listed next were all sequenced from one sample in a study of T cells in Graves' hyperthyroidism and ophthalmopathy. TCR beta CDR3 regions were amplified from RNA. HTBI primers were employed in a first-round RT-PCR of the TCR CDR3. TCRdb used MiXCR to reprocess the multiplex PCR reads, holding one entry per CDR3 protein. This table has fewer than 550,000 distinct CDR3 sequences, less than 25% appearing once. Material: blood. Receptors were obtained from a woman aged 25 to 39 with Graves' ophthalmopathy.

This clonotype appeared a few times. The chain carries TRBV6-2 or TRBV6-3 and TRBJ2-7; 9 bases are a match to TRBD1. Per germline, CDR1 MNHEY and CDR2 SVGEGT. Trimming at V came to 5 bases and at J to 3 bases, leaving 8 bases not matched to a gene. The CDR3 is made up of 15 amino acids. The CDR3 DNA follows: TGTGCCAGCAGTGCGACGGGACAGGGATTCTACGAGCAGTACTTC. Its protein product is CASSATGQGFYEQYF.

This clonotype was detected ten times or more. The chain couples TRBV10-3 to TRBJ1-5, with D maybe TRBD1 (5 bases). The CDR3 has 13 residues. Germline V CDR1 and CDR2: ENHRY, SYGVKD. V gave up 10 bases and J gave up 0 bases, with 10 bases separating them. The CDR3 DNA sequence: TGTGCCACCCGACAGACTAGCAATCAGCCCCAGCATTTT. It specifies CATRQTSNQPQHF.

The chain has TRBV20-1 and TRBJ2-5; D is possibly TRBD1 or TRBD2 (7 bases each). This CDR3 contains 13 residues. Germline CDR1 reads DFQATT; CDR2 reads SNEGSKA (reference sequence). The V end lost 6 bases, the J end lost 3 bases, and 14 bases lay between the germline ends. CDR3 nucleotide sequence: TGCAGTGCCCATTCAGGGGGGGAAGAGACCCAGTACTTC. This codes for CSAHSGGEETQYF.

In this sample, this clonotype turned up a few times. The rearrangement links TRBV4-2 to TRBJ2-7; unclear D gene. The germline CDR1 and CDR2 sequences are LGHNA and YNFKEQ. The V end lost 1 base, the J end lost 6 bases, and 7 bases lay between the germline ends. The CDR3 covers 12 residues. Written as DNA, the CDR3 is TGTGCCAGCAGCCAAGCTTTGGGCGAGCAGTACTTC. It translates to CASSQALGEQYF.

Of note for this clonotype: With a much larger clone just one base away, this may be a read error. This chain links TRBV18 with TRBJ2-5; no firm D call. CDR1 is KGHSH, CDR2 LQKENI, per germline. This CDR3 region has 12 residues. CDR3 coding DNA: TGTGCCAGCTTACCACCGCTGAAGACCCAGTACTTC. Protein: CASLPPLKTQYF.

This clonotype occurred many times. The chain is built from TRBV7-8 and TRBJ1-3; D gene ambiguous. V lost 5 bases and J 2 bases, leaving 16 bases between the germline ends. The CDR3 has 16 amino acids. From germline, CDR1 is SGHVS and CDR2 FQNEAQ. This CDR3 is CASSPSRPGTGNTIYF. CDR3 sequence (DNA): TGTGCCAGCAGCCCAAGCAGGCCGGGCACTGGAAACACCATATATTTT.

This clonotype was seen repeatedly, ten times or more. V and J are TRBV29-1 and TRBJ2-7; TRBD1 aligns across 9 bases. This CDR3 contains 13 residues. V was pared by 4 bases and J by 9 bases, with 10 bases of the junction left unmatched. The germline gives CDR1 SQVTM, CDR2 ANQGSEA. The CDR3 reads CSVVGQGPPGQYF. CDR3 coding DNA: TGCAGCGTTGTGGGACAGGGCCCCCCGGGGCAGTACTTC.

This clonotype showed up many times. This sequence joins TRBV3-1 and TRBJ1-5; tentatively, D is TRBD1 (6 bases). The germline V gene has CDR1 LGHDT and CDR2 YNNKEL (reference sequence). V was shortened by 4 bases and J by 2 bases, with 9 bases between the two germline ends. The CDR3 totals 14 residues. The CDR3 sequence: CASSLGTRNQPQHF. For the CDR3, the DNA is TGTGCCAGCAGCCTCGGGACACGCAATCAGCCCCAGCATTTT.

About this clonotype itself: This could be a read error, since a much larger clone is one nucleotide away. The rearrangement joins TRBV7-8 to TRBJ2-5, with D hard to call. Per the germline V gene, CDR1 is SGHVS and CDR2 is FQNEAQ. V lost 5 bases to trimming and J lost 5 bases, with 15 bases between them. The length of the CDR3 is 14 residues. The CDR3 DNA reads as TGTGCCAGCAGCCCCTTGGGCACCTGGGAGACCCAGTACTTC. Translating it yields CASSPLGTWETQYF.

The chain recombines TRBV13 with TRBJ2-2; 9 positions match TRBD1. This CDR3 spans 17 amino acids. V lost 4 bases and J lost 2; bases outside the gene matches: 8. In germline, CDR1 is PRHDT, CDR2 FYEKMQ (reference sequence). This CDR3 is CASSSAHRGLNTGELFF. For the CDR3, the DNA is TGTGCCAGCAGCTCCGCCCACAGGGGGCTAAACACCGGGGAGCTGTTTTTT.

A word on this clonotype: Given the absence of the conserved phenylalanine or tryptophan at the CDR3 end, a read error is likely. The genes are TRBV6-1 and TRBJ2-2; 8 nucleotides agree with TRBD1. The CDR3 runs to 13 residues. V lost 11 bases to trimming and J lost 3 bases; unmatched junction nucleotides: 5. Germline V CDR1 and CDR2: MNHNS, SASEGT. CDR3 sequence: CAARTGYTGELFL. CDR3 nucleotide sequence: TGTGCCGCAAGGACAGGGTACACCGGGGAGCTGTTTTTG.

This clonotype was counted at least ten times. This rearrangement joins TRBV19 to TRBJ1-5; TRBD1 might be the D (6 bases). CDR3 length: 18 amino acids. Germline loops: CDR1 LNHDA, CDR2 SQIVND (reference sequence). V gave up 9 bases and J gave up 0 bases, with 24 bases separating them. The CDR3 is CARGVQGSLPYSNQPQHF. CDR3 nucleotide sequence: TGTGCCAGGGGGGTACAGGGTAGTCTCCCCTATAGCAATCAGCCCCAGCATTTT.

This clonotype was detected many times. The genes are TRBV5-1 and TRBJ1-3; D is uncertain. V lost 6 bases to trimming and J lost 2 bases, with 9 bases between them. Germline-derived CDR1 and CDR2 are SGHRS and YFSETQ. This CDR3 contains 13 residues. The CDR3: CASTTDAGNTIYF. CDR3 in DNA: TGCGCCAGCACGACCGACGCTGGAAACACCATATATTTT.

This chain's CDR3 is CASSFWLTGTGNTIYF. In DNA, the CDR3 is TGTGCCAGCAGTTTTTGGTTGACAGGGACGGGAAACACCATATATTTT. The J gene is TRBJ1-3, the V gene TRBV27, with 7 positions matching TRBD1. V lost 3 bases, J lost 4 bases, and 9 bases stayed unmatched. Germline V gene lookup returns CDR1 MNHEY and CDR2 SMNVEV (reference sequence). The CDR3 has 16 amino acids.

The sample holds many counts of this clonotype. V is TRBV4-1 and J is TRBJ1-2; D is unclear. V was trimmed by 3 bases and J by 3 bases, leaving 11 bases between them. The CDR3 runs 14 residues. The germline V gene has CDR1 MGHRA and CDR2 YSYEKL. This CDR3 reads CASSHTDSYYGYTF. The CDR3 DNA reads TGCGCCAGCAGCCACACCGACTCGTACTATGGCTACACCTTC.

This clonotype occurred many times. This rearrangement joins TRBV27 to TRBJ1-2; D perhaps matches TRBD1 (6 bases). CDR1 and CDR2 (germline): MNHEY, SMNVEV (reference sequence). The V and J ends lost 6 bases and 8 bases respectively, with 19 bases between them. This CDR3 comprises 14 residues. The CDR3 sequence is CASSSNLSRGGYTF. The CDR3 nucleotides read TGTGCCAGCAGCTCTAACTTAAGTAGGGGGGGCTACACCTTC.